These 16 T cell receptor beta chains came from one sample sequenced in a study of identical twins. TCRdb recomputed calls from the 5' RACE reads with MiXCR, one row per CDR3 protein. This table holds fewer than 500,000 distinct CDR3 sequences, roughly 24% found once. These same records also appear under a second study, on T cells expressing NK-cell markers.

Sequencing input: CD4+ T cells sorted from blood. These TCRs come from a woman aged 18-29 years in good health.

This clonotype was observed a few times. The chain links TRBV6-1 to TRBJ1-1; D gene unclear. In germline, CDR1 is MNHNS, CDR2 SASEGT. V lost 6 bases and J lost 4, with 18 bases in between. The CDR3 contains 15 residues. The CDR3 loop reads CASRSGTLMGTEAFF. The CDR3 DNA is TGTGCCAGCAGGTCCGGTACTTTAATGGGCACTGAAGCTTTCTTT.

On this clonotype itself: Germline and junction disagree at one end, which may indicate a read error. The J gene is TRBJ2-2, the V gene TRBV5-5; D perhaps matches TRBD2 (5 bases). Per germline, CDR1 SGHKS and CDR2 YYEKEE (reference sequence). CDR3 length: 14 residues. The CDR3 spells CARSLGVLTGELFF. The CDR3 DNA follows: TGTGCCAGGAGCTTGGGAGTCCTCACCGGGGAGCTGTTTTTT.

The CDR3 spells CASSVHSGGETQYF. The CDR3 nucleotides read TGTGCCAGCAGCGTCCATAGCGGCGGGGAGACCCAGTACTTC. The rearrangement uses TRBV9 and TRBJ2-5, with a tentative D call TRBD2 (6 bases). V lost 2 bases and J lost 5, with 13 bases in between. Germline lookup yields CDR1 SGDLS and CDR2 YYNGEE. The CDR3 runs to 14 residues.

The genes are TRBV11-1 and TRBJ2-1, with TRBD1 identical over 7 bases. The CDR3 has 18 residues. The V and J ends lost 4 bases and 5 bases, in that order; junction bases with no gene match: 17. Germline CDR1 reads SGHAT; CDR2 reads FQDESV (reference sequence). For the CDR3, the DNA is TGTGCCAGCAGCTCCGGACAGGTTGGACAGAACAATGACAATGAGCAGTTCTTC. It encodes CASSSGQVGQNNDNEQFF.

The chain couples TRBV9 to TRBJ2-1; TRBD2 matches at 7 bases. The CDR3 totals 15 residues. Germline CDR1 and CDR2: SGDLS and YYNGEE. Trimming took 0 bases from V and 5 from J; bases not matched to a gene: 5. CDR3 bases: TGTGCCAGCAGCGTAGGTCTAGCGGATAACAATGAGCAGTTCTTC. This codes for CASSVGLADNNEQFF.

CDR3 in DNA: TGTGCCAGCAGCCCCACTTTCGCTAGCGGGAGTCCAGATACGCAGTATTTT. Its translation: CASSPTFASGSPDTQYF. The genes are TRBV5-6 and TRBJ2-3; 10 positions match TRBD2. This CDR3 comprises 17 residues. Germline trimming cut 4 bases from V and 4 bases from J; bases unmatched to any gene: 12. Germline V gives CDR1 SGHDT, CDR2 YYEEEE.

This clonotype was detected a few times. This chain's CDR3 is CASSPQRQANTEAFF. In DNA, the CDR3 is TGTGCCAGCTCACCACAACGACAGGCGAACACTGAAGCTTTCTTT. This sequence joins TRBV18 and TRBJ1-1; tentative D call: TRBD1 (6 bases). V was trimmed by 1 base and J by 1 base, leaving 10 bases between them. Germline V gene lookup returns CDR1 KGHSH and CDR2 LQKENI. The CDR3 sequence is 15 residues long.

The chain employs TRBV30 and TRBJ1-5; no clear D. There are 13 residues in the CDR3. CDR1 GTSNPN and CDR2 SVGIG come from the germline V gene (reference sequence). The V and J ends lost 3 bases and 5 bases respectively, with 11 bases between them. CDR3 sequence (DNA): TGTGCCTGGAGCGGGGTTTTGCATCAGCCCCAGCATTTT. Its translation is CAWSGVLHQPQHF.

V is TRBV7-2 and J is TRBJ1-1; 8 bases align to TRBD1. From germline, CDR1 is SGHTA and CDR2 FQGNSA. V shed 5 bases and J 3 bases; nucleotides not matched to a gene: 5. CDR3 size: 14 residues. The CDR3 loop is CASSVRGPDTEAFF. In DNA, the CDR3 is TGTGCCAGCAGCGTCAGGGGGCCGGACACTGAAGCTTTCTTT.

This clonotype was found a few times. The V gene is TRBV20-1, the J gene TRBJ2-5; 7 nucleotides align to TRBD2. This CDR3 is 16 amino acids long. From germline, CDR1 is DFQATT and CDR2 SNEGSKA (reference sequence). The ends lost 2 bases at V and 5 bases at J; junction bases unmatched: 14. The CDR3 is CSARRSTSQVAETQYF. The CDR3 region has the DNA TGCAGTGCTAGACGATCGACTAGCCAGGTTGCCGAGACCCAGTACTTC.

This clonotype was recorded at least ten times. The chain recombines TRBV9 with TRBJ2-3, with D possibly being TRBD2 (6 bases). The CDR3 is 15 residues long. Germline CDR1 is SGDLS and CDR2 is YYNGEE. Trimming removed 0 bases from V and 2 bases from J, with 10 bases in between. For the CDR3, the DNA is TGTGCCAGCAGCGTAGATGCGGGGCTCACAGATACGCAGTATTTT. Translating gives CASSVDAGLTDTQYF.

The chain joins TRBV7-6 to TRBJ2-3; D tentatively fits TRBD1 or TRBD2 (5 bases each). The CDR3 consists of 16 residues. The V end was cut by 7 bases, the J end by 2 bases, with 19 bases between. Germline CDR1 SGHVS, CDR2 FNYEAQ. This CDR3 is CASTPRAGTITDTQYF. Written as DNA, the CDR3 is TGTGCCAGCACCCCGCGGGCAGGGACCATCACAGATACGCAGTATTTT.

This clonotype was detected ten times or more. The rearrangement uses TRBV5-1 and TRBJ2-3; D gene ambiguous. The CDR3 contains 13 residues. Germline CDR1 is SGHRS and CDR2 is YFSETQ. Trimming removed 4 bases from V and 0 bases from J, with 6 bases in between. The CDR3 nucleotides read TGCGCCAGCAGCCTGACTAGCACAGATACGCAGTATTTT. Amino acid sequence: CASSLTSTDTQYF.

This clonotype occurred a few times. This sequence joins TRBV5-1 and TRBJ2-2; a weak D match, TRBD1 (5 bases). The germline gives CDR1 SGHRS, CDR2 YFSETQ. This CDR3 is built from 14 residues. Trimming removed 2 bases from V and 5 bases from J, with 10 bases in between. CDR3 sequence: CASSLQVGTGELFF. The CDR3 region has the DNA TGCGCCAGCAGCTTACAGGTGGGGACCGGGGAGCTGTTTTTT.

This clonotype was counted only a few times. J is TRBJ2-1 and V is TRBV20-1; 10 positions agree with TRBD2. The V gene end was trimmed by 1 base and the J gene end by 9 bases; junction bases not matched to a gene: 9. This CDR3 region has 15 residues. CDR1 and CDR2 from the germline V gene are DFQATT and SNEGSKA (reference sequence). The CDR3: CSARAPTSGAAEQFF. In DNA, the CDR3 is TGCAGTGCTAGAGCTCCAACTAGCGGGGCGGCTGAGCAGTTCTTC.

This chain connects TRBV29-1 to TRBJ1-2, with 7 bases identical to TRBD1. From germline, CDR1 is SQVTM and CDR2 ANQGSEA. V lost 5 bases and J lost 8; bases outside the gene matches: 11. This CDR3 is 13 amino acids long. The CDR3 reads CSVLGDRVGGYTF. For the CDR3, the DNA is TGCAGCGTTCTTGGAGACAGGGTAGGAGGCTACACCTTC.